These 20 T cell receptor beta chains were all obtained from the same sample, sequenced in a study of blood T cell repertoires in COVID-19. Sequenced by immunoSEQ multiplex PCR; TCRdb stores in-frame clones only, minus some. The data show over 250,000 clones, approximately 88% seen once. Sequenced sample: peripheral blood. These receptors all stem from a woman aged 25 to 39 with acute or convalescent COVID-19.

The chain combines TRBV15 with TRBJ1-5; no reliable D call. The CDR3 runs 16 residues. Trimming removed 1 base at V and 5 bases at J, with 15 bases between. Germline CDR1 LNHNV, CDR2 YYDKDF (reference sequence). Here the CDR3 reads CATSRGPPERHQPQHF. Written as DNA, the CDR3 is TGTGCCACCAGCAGAGGACCCCCTGAGCGGCATCAGCCCCAGCATTTT.

The DNA of the CDR3 is TGTGCCAGCTCACCACCCAACCCGGACAGGGGAAAAGCTTTCTTT. It is translated as CASSPPNPDRGKAFF. This sequence joins TRBV18 and TRBJ1-1; 9 nucleotides match TRBD1. Looked up from germline, CDR1 is KGHSH and CDR2 is LQKENI. The CDR3 runs 15 residues. V lost 0 bases and J lost 9; bases outside the gene matches: 8.

The chain joins TRBV3-1 (or the pseudogene TRBV3-2) to TRBJ2-2; no clear D. CDR3 length: 13 amino acids. The V and J ends lost 0 bases and 5 bases respectively, with 4 bases between them. CDR1 is LGHDT, CDR2 YNNKEL, per germline (reference sequence). The CDR3 DNA reads TGTGCCAGCAGCCAAGATCCAACCGGGGAGCTGTTTTTT. Translation: CASSQDPTGELFF.

This clone was recorded once. The CDR3: CASSEEGGRAAFF. The CDR3 nucleotides read TGTGCCAGCAGCGAAGAAGGTGGCAGGGCGGCTTTCTTT. The chain combines TRBV9 with TRBJ1-1; D is possibly TRBD1 (5 bases). This CDR3 is built from 13 residues. Germline V gives CDR1 SGDLS, CDR2 YYNGEE. Trimming removed 3 bases from V and 11 bases from J, with 17 bases in between.

The J gene is TRBJ2-7, the V gene TRBV6-1, with TRBD1 matching over 8 bases. V shed 1 base and J 3 bases; nucleotides not matched to a gene: 5. The germline V gene encodes CDR1 MNHNS and CDR2 SASEGT. This CDR3 comprises 15 residues. The CDR3 bases are TGTGCCAGCAGTGAAGTGGGACAGGACAACTACGAGCAGTACTTC. Protein product: CASSEVGQDNYEQYF.

As DNA, the CDR3 is TGTGCCAGCAGCCCTTGGGGACAGGGGGTGCGCGACGAGCAGTACTTC. This codes for CASSPWGQGVRDEQYF. The rearrangement uses TRBV7-2 and TRBJ2-7; 11 nucleotides match TRBD1. V lost 5 bases and J lost 5; bases outside the gene matches: 11. This CDR3 is built from 16 residues. Germline assignment: CDR1 SGHTA and CDR2 FQGNSA.

This clone was counted only a few times. The V gene is TRBV5-4, the J gene TRBJ1-4, with D perhaps TRBD1 (5 bases). The CDR3 covers 16 residues. V was clipped by 4 bases and J by 3 bases, with 16 bases between them. Germline V gives CDR1 SGHNT, CDR2 YYREEE (reference sequence). CDR3 sequence: CASSNLGHGPNEKLFF. In DNA form, the CDR3 reads TGTGCCAGCAGCAACCTGGGGCACGGTCCTAATGAAAAACTGTTTTTT.

V gene TRBV7-2 combines with J gene TRBJ2-3; 7 nucleotides line up with TRBD2. This CDR3 has 17 amino acids. Looked up from germline, CDR1 is SGHTA and CDR2 is FQGNSA. V gave up 2 bases and J gave up 4 bases; unmatched junction bases: 12. CDR3 region: CASSLRSWREYPDTQYF. DNA of the CDR3: TGTGCCAGCAGCTTAAGGTCATGGCGGGAGTACCCAGATACGCAGTATTTT.

In nucleotides, the CDR3 is TGCGCCAGCAGTTCGGCAGGGGGCTACGAGCAGTACTTC. This sequence encodes CASSSAGGYEQYF. V gene TRBV23-1 combines with J gene TRBJ2-7; TRBD1 matches 7 bases. TRBV23-1 is sorted into the ORF group, with uncertain function. Trimming took 5 bases from V and 3 from J; bases not matched to a gene: 4. The CDR3 sequence is 13 residues long.

V is TRBV5-4 and J is TRBJ2-5; 13 nucleotides align to TRBD2. Trimming at V came to 1 base and at J to 2 bases, leaving 5 bases not matched to a gene. The V gene's germline CDR1 is SGHNT and CDR2 YYREEE (reference sequence). This CDR3 contains 17 residues. CDR3 bases: TGTGCCAGCAGCTTGTCCAAACTAGCGGGAGGGCAAGAGACCCAGTACTTC. It translates to CASSLSKLAGGQETQYF.

V is TRBV11-2 and J is TRBJ2-7; D may be TRBD1 (6 bases). The CDR3 runs 14 residues. Per the germline V gene, CDR1 is SGHAT and CDR2 is FQNNGV. V gave up 5 bases and J gave up 6 bases, with 17 bases separating them. The CDR3 DNA is TGTGCCAGCAGCATACAGGGATACCCGTCCGAGCAGTACTTC. As protein: CASSIQGYPSEQYF.

In its sample, this clone was seen a few times. This chain joins TRBV30 and TRBJ1-1, with D possibly matching TRBD1 (5 bases). The germline CDR1 and CDR2 sequences are GTSNPN and SVGIG (reference sequence). The CDR3 sequence is 13 residues long. V lost 2 bases and J lost 8, with 15 bases in between. Here the CDR3 reads CAWSLGTRTEAFF. CDR3 sequence (DNA): TGTGCCTGGAGTTTGGGGACTAGAACCGAAGCTTTCTTT.

The chain joins TRBV5-6 to TRBJ2-7; the match to TRBD1 covers 11 bases. This CDR3 has 15 residues. V gave up 2 bases and J gave up 6 bases; unmatched junction bases: 7. Germline values: CDR1 SGHDT, CDR2 YYEEEE. The CDR3 nucleotides read TGTGCCAGCAGCTTCCTTGGACAGGGGGCGTCCGAGCAGTACTTC. Translating it yields CASSFLGQGASEQYF.

This rearrangement joins TRBV6-5 to TRBJ2-5, with 9 positions matching TRBD1. The V segment lost 3 bases and the J segment 5 bases; nucleotides outside the gene matches: 10. From germline, CDR1 is MNHEY and CDR2 SVGAGI. The CDR3 has 16 residues. CDR3: CASSYAGTGKSETQYF. CDR3 DNA: TGTGCCAGCAGTTATGCCGGGACAGGGAAGAGTGAGACCCAGTACTTC.

The table lists this clone with a few counts. Written as DNA, the CDR3 is TGTGCCAGCAGCCCAGTCCTAGCGGGAGGGAACGGGGAGCTGTTTTTT. It encodes CASSPVLAGGNGELFF. The genes are TRBV7-6 and TRBJ2-2; TRBD2 matches 12 bases. With V trimmed by 5 bases and J by 7 bases, 8 bases remained unmatched. This CDR3 contains 16 residues. The germline V gene has CDR1 SGHVS and CDR2 FNYEAQ.

The chain couples TRBV19 to TRBJ1-2; 7 nucleotides line up with TRBD1. Germline CDR1 LNHDA, CDR2 SQIVND (reference sequence). Losses at the gene ends were 10 bases for V and 5 bases for J; bases not matched to a gene: 13. The CDR3 contains 14 residues. CDR3 sequence reads: CATMGDRVGYGYTF. The DNA for the CDR3 is TGTGCCACCATGGGTGACAGGGTGGGGTATGGCTACACCTTC. Full variable domain (missing parts from reference TRBV19 and TRBJ1-2): DGGITQSPKYLFRKEGQNVTLSCEQNLNHDAMYWYRQDPGQGLRLIYYSQIVNDFQKGDIAEGYSVSREKKESFPLTVTSAQKNPTAFYLCATMGDRVGYGYTFGSGTRLTVV.

The rearrangement joins TRBV10-3 to TRBJ2-3; no reliable D call. CDR3 length: 14 amino acids. The V and J ends lost 7 bases and 2 bases respectively, with 13 bases between them. Germline V gene data show CDR1 as ENHRY and CDR2 as SYGVKD. The chain's CDR3 is CAITPGVPTDTQYF. The DNA for the CDR3 is TGTGCCATCACCCCCGGTGTCCCCACAGATACGCAGTATTTT.

This clone showed up just once. The chain uses TRBV10-2 and TRBJ2-3; 7 bases fit TRBD1. V lost 3 bases to trimming and J lost 4 bases; unmatched junction nucleotides: 7. This CDR3 has 15 residues. Germline CDR1 reads WSHSY; CDR2 reads SAAADI. CDR3 DNA sequence: TGCGCCAGCAGTGAAGACAGGGATCGGCCAGATACGCAGTATTTT. Protein: CASSEDRDRPDTQYF.

The chain is built from TRBV27 and TRBJ2-3, with 9 bases fitting TRBD2. Germline lookup yields CDR1 MNHEY and CDR2 SMNVEV (reference sequence). This CDR3 is built from 17 residues. V dropped 7 bases and J dropped 3; count of bases not matched to a gene: 14. The CDR3 bases are TGTGCCAGCACTAGAACCCCCGCGGGAGGGCAGACAGATACGCAGTATTTT. Residues: CASTRTPAGGQTDTQYF.

The chain joins TRBV6-5 to TRBJ2-7, with D perhaps TRBD1 (6 bases). Germline V gives CDR1 MNHEY, CDR2 SVGAGI. This CDR3 has 15 residues. V gave up 2 bases and J gave up 3 bases, with 14 bases separating them. The CDR3 loop reads CASSYVVGTNYEQYF. The CDR3 DNA is TGTGCCAGCAGTTACGTCGTAGGGACAAACTACGAGCAGTACTTC.